A selection of T cell receptor beta chains follows, all from one sample in a study of brain T cells in children with intractable seizures. Data came from immunoSEQ multiplex PCR; TCRdb stores just in-frame clones and leaves some out. The sample lists about 340,000 clones, 93% occurring once. The sequences come from peripheral blood, collected 5 to 6 months after surgery. All receptors derive from a boy less than two years old with tuberous sclerosis and intractable seizures. Both conserved end residues are part of each CDR3. The D gene is left open where the match is weak. Clone size is stated in some rows and not others, as once, few, many or a class when expanded.

d_call cdr3_length j_call clone_size v_call cdr3_nt cdr3_aa
NA 16 TRBJ2-7 NA TRBV5-6 TGTGCCAGCAGCTTAACTGGGACTGACATCTCCTACGAGCAGTACTTC CASSLTGTDISYEQYF
TRBD1 15 TRBJ1-5 NA TRBV18 TGTGCCAGCTCACCACAGGGGGCTAGCAATCAGCCCCAGCATTTT CASSPQGASNQPQHF
NA 17 TRBJ1-2 once TRBV23-1 TGCGCCAGCAGTCAATCACGCCTCCCCGGGCGTCCCTATGGCTACACCTTC CASSQSRLPGRPYGYTF
TRBD1 16 TRBJ1-1 NA TRBV7-8 TGTGCCAGCAGCTTATCCTCCGCAGGGGGTAGCCCTGAAGCTTTCTTT CASSLSSAGGSPEAFF
NA 14 TRBJ2-1 NA TRBV19 TGTGCCAGTACCGAGGGGGGACCTTACAATGAGCAGTTCTTC CASTEGGPYNEQFF
NA 11 TRBJ1-1 NA TRBV29-1 TGCGGATGTGGAGGAGGCACTGAAGCTTTCTTT CGCGGGTEAFF
NA 14 TRBJ1-2 NA TRBV5-1 TGCGCCAGCAGCGACGCAGGGTTTCGCTATGGCTACACCTTC CASSDAGFRYGYTF
NA 14 TRBJ1-3 NA TRBV30 TGTGCCTGGAGTGCCGGATTTTCTGGAAACACCATATATTTT CAWSAGFSGNTIYF
NA 11 TRBJ2-7 NA TRBV20-1 TGCAGTGCCGGGACAACCTACGAGCAGTACTTC CSAGTTYEQYF
NA 15 TRBJ1-6 once TRBV7-8 TGTGCCAGCAGCTTCTCACAGGCCCAAAATTCACCCCTCCACTTT CASSFSQAQNSPLHF
NA 13 TRBJ1-2 once TRBV12-3/TRBV12-4 TGTGCCAGCAGTCTACAGGGTTTCGGTGGCTACACCTTC CASSLQGFGGYTF
NA 17 TRBJ2-3 NA TRBV5-1 TGCGCCAGCAGCCCCGAGGGCCTAGCGCGAAGCACAGATACGCAGTATTTT CASSPEGLARSTDTQYF
TRBD1 17 TRBJ2-5 once TRBV7-9 TGTGCCAGCAGCTTAAGGCTTGGTGACAGGGGGCAAGAGACCCAGTACTTC CASSLRLGDRGQETQYF
NA 14 TRBJ1-2 NA TRBV24-1 TGTGCCACCAGTGATCCCCCGGCTAACTATGGCTACACCTTC CATSDPPANYGYTF
NA 16 TRBJ2-3 NA TRBV6-4 TGTGCCAGCAGTGACTCGGGGGTCTCGAGCACAGATACGCAGTATTTT CASSDSGVSSTDTQYF
TRBD2 15 TRBJ2-7 NA TRBV19 TGTGCCAGTAGTATGAAGTGGGGCGGGGGGTACGAGCAGTACTTC CASSMKWGGGYEQYF
NA 16 TRBJ2-5 NA TRBV5-4 TGTGCCAGCAGCTTACCACAAACATGGGGCCCGGAGACCCAGTACTTC CASSLPQTWGPETQYF
NA 11 TRBJ2-5 NA TRBV20-1 TGCAGTGCGAAGGGGCGGGAGACCCAGTACTTC CSAKGRETQYF
NA 18 TRBJ1-4 NA TRBV7-6 TGTGCCAGCAGCTTATGGGCAGGGGCCCCATTCTCTAATGAAAAACTGTTTTTT CASSLWAGAPFSNEKLFF
TRBD1 15 TRBJ1-5 NA TRBV2 TGTGCCAGCAGTCACGGGACAGGGCACAATCAGCCCCAGCATTTT CASSHGTGHNQPQHF
NA 19 TRBJ2-1 NA TRBV21-1 TGTGCCAGCATCCCCGGGACTAGCGGGGGCAGAGCCTCCTACAATGAGCAGTTCTTC CASIPGTSGGRASYNEQFF
NA 15 TRBJ1-1 NA TRBV6-5 TGTGCCAGCAGTTACTCGGGGGGGCGTGAGACTGAAGCTTTCTTT CASSYSGGRETEAFF
TRBD2 16 TRBJ2-5 NA TRBV24-1 TGTGCCACCAGTAACCCGGGGACTAGCGGGACGGAGACCCAGTACTTC CATSNPGTSGTETQYF
TRBD2 19 TRBJ2-1 NA TRBV4-1 TGCGCCAGCAGCCAACTGGGACTAGCGGGAGGGGGCTCCTACAATGAGCAGTTCTTC CASSQLGLAGGGSYNEQFF
NA 12 TRBJ2-4 once TRBV10-2 TGCGCCAGCAGCCTAGCCAAAAACATTCAGTACTTC CASSLAKNIQYF
NA 14 TRBJ2-7 NA TRBV27 TGTGCCAGCAGTTGGACAGCTAGCTCCTACGAGCAGTACTTC CASSWTASSYEQYF
TRBD1 14 TRBJ2-2 NA TRBV6-5 TGTGCCAGCACCAGACAGGGGCGCGCCGGGGAGCTGTTTTTT CASTRQGRAGELFF
NA 13 TRBJ2-2 NA TRBV2 TGTGCCAGCAACACTAGGGACACCGGGGAGCTGTTTTTT CASNTRDTGELFF
TRBD2 16 TRBJ2-1 NA TRBV2 TGTGCCAGCAGTGATTGGGCTAGCGGGGCGGGGAATGAGCAGTTCTTC CASSDWASGAGNEQFF
NA 14 TRBJ1-6 NA TRBV28 TGTGCCAGCAGTACACAATGGAGTAATTCACCCCTCCACTTT CASSTQWSNSPLHF
NA 16 TRBJ1-6 NA TRBV18 TGTGCCAGCTCACCAGAGACAGGAGGTTTGAATTCACCCCTCCACTTT CASSPETGGLNSPLHF